Listed here are 11 T cell receptor beta chains from one sample, sequenced in a study of identical twins. TCRdb processed the 5' RACE reads anew with MiXCR; each CDR3 protein has one entry. The sample records some 690,000 distinct CDR3 sequences, about 20% being singletons. The sample was also reused in another study, on T cells expressing NK-cell markers.

Sample: PBMCs. These receptors came from a woman aged 18-29 years in good health.

This chain uses TRBV21-1 with TRBJ1-1; the D call in the table, TRBD1, was not verified against the DNA. TRBV21-1 counts as a pseudogene. This CDR3 region has 22 residues. CDR3 in DNA: TGTGCCAGCAGCAAAAGCCTAAGAGCCTTTGAGGCCTTTTTTTTCAGGGATTCTGAAGCTTTCTTT. Amino acid sequence: CASSKSLRAFEAFFFRDSEAFF.

V gene TRBV20-1 combines with J gene TRBJ1-5; TRBD1 might be the D (5 bases). CDR1 and CDR2 from the germline V gene are DFQATT and SNEGSKA (reference sequence). V lost 2 bases to trimming and J lost 5 bases, with 13 bases between them. The CDR3 consists of 14 residues. The CDR3: CSARKGPSDQPQHF. The CDR3 nucleotides read TGCAGTGCTAGAAAGGGGCCGTCGGATCAGCCCCAGCATTTT.

The rearrangement uses TRBV6-5 and TRBJ1-1; 10 nucleotides agree with TRBD1. The CDR3 is 15 residues long. The V segment lost 2 bases and the J segment 1 base; nucleotides outside the gene matches: 1. Germline CDR1 is MNHEY and CDR2 is SVGAGI. The CDR3 is CASSYGDRGNTEAFF. The CDR3 nucleotides are TGTGCCAGCAGTTACGGGGACAGGGGGAACACTGAAGCTTTCTTT.

The chain combines TRBV12-3 or TRBV12-4 with TRBJ2-3, with 12 bases that match TRBD2. V shed 7 bases, J shed 2 bases, and the junction held 4 bases outside the gene matches. The CDR3 contains 15 residues. The CDR3 DNA reads as TGTGCCAGCACCCTAGCGGGGGGGCCCACAGATACGCAGTATTTT. Residues: CASTLAGGPTDTQYF.

The genes are TRBV20-1 and TRBJ1-2, with D perhaps matching TRBD1 (5 bases). V lost 5 bases, J lost 4 bases, and 17 bases lay in between. Germline assignment: CDR1 DFQATT and CDR2 SNEGSKA (reference sequence). CDR3 size: 14 residues. The CDR3 nucleotides read TGCAGTGCTCCAGGGAGGGCGGTTGGCTATGGCTACACCTTC. Its protein product is CSAPGRAVGYGYTF.

The chain couples TRBV5-8 to TRBJ1-4; D ambiguous. Between the trimmed V and J ends, which lost 2 bases and 14 bases, there was a span of 16 bases. The length of the CDR3 is 13 residues. CDR1 is SGHTS, CDR2 YDEGEE, per germline. For the CDR3, the DNA is TGTGCCAGCAGCTTAAGCGTCGTTAGCGTTCTGTTTTTT. Protein: CASSLSVVSVLFF.

This clonotype was seen a few times. The gene calls are TRBV5-1 and TRBJ2-1, with 13 bases fitting TRBD2. This CDR3 contains 18 residues. V lost 0 bases to trimming and J lost 2 bases; unmatched junction nucleotides: 5. The V gene's germline CDR1 is SGHRS and CDR2 YFSETQ. The CDR3 DNA follows: TGCGCCAGCAGCTTGGTATACGGACTAGCGGGGGCCTACAATGAGCAGTTCTTC. It yields the protein CASSLVYGLAGAYNEQFF.

This sequence joins TRBV10-3 and TRBJ1-1, with D unclear. This CDR3 spans 12 amino acids. Trimming took off 2 bases at V and 4 bases at J, with 5 bases between the two ends. Germline V gene sequence: CDR1 ENHRY, CDR2 SYGVKD. CDR3 in amino acids: CAISERTTEAFF. The CDR3 DNA reads TGTGCCATCAGTGAGAGAACCACTGAAGCTTTCTTT.

The CDR3 region is CASSPGQMNTGELFF. For the CDR3, the DNA is TGTGCCAGCAGCCCGGGACAGATGAACACCGGGGAGCTGTTTTTT. The chain has TRBV7-6 and TRBJ2-2, with 7 bases lining up with TRBD1. Germline CDR1 SGHVS, CDR2 FNYEAQ. This CDR3 has 15 amino acids. Trimming at V came to 5 bases and at J to 1 base, leaving 4 bases not matched to a gene.

In this sample, this clonotype turned up a few times. The chain couples TRBV30 to TRBJ1-5, with D unresolved. The CDR3 has 12 residues. Germline assignment: CDR1 GTSNPN and CDR2 SVGIG (reference sequence). Trimming removed 1 base from V and 3 bases from J, with 4 bases in between. CDR3 amino acids: CAWSGANQPQHF. The CDR3 bases are TGTGCCTGGAGTGGGGCCAATCAGCCCCAGCATTTT.

This clonotype was detected a few times. This chain links TRBV12-3 or TRBV12-4 with TRBJ1-4; 7 bases match TRBD1. V was clipped by 6 bases and J by 11 bases; unmatched bases: 6. The CDR3 extends over 12 amino acids. Here the CDR3 DNA reads TGTGCCAGCAGGCGAACAGGGGTCAAACTGTTTTTT. Its protein is CASRRTGVKLFF.